This T cell receptor (beta chain) comes out of a study of T cell repertoires in cytomegalovirus infection. Study in general: Signatures in public TCR beta sequences pointed to both CMV infection and matching HLA type. General study results and limits: HLA-C-restricted CMV-specific TCR beta clonotypes were dominant in the ex vivo response.

Trimming removed 7 bases at V and 7 bases at J, with 16 bases between. The CDR3 is made up of 14 amino acids. As regards this clonotype: The antigen is unknown.

TCRdb fed the reads into MiXCR, producing one record per CDR3 protein. Of approximately 500,000 distinct CDR3 sequences listed, roughly 10% were seen once; the top ten hold roughly a tenth. The rearrangement uses TRBV12-3 or TRBV12-4 and TRBJ2-2; D gene unclear. The source material was PBMCs. The receptor was isolated from a human donor in good health (CMV status not recorded). Some clones in this sample may be carry-over from other donors' samples. CDR3 protein: CASKLGSSSGELFF. CDR3 coding DNA: TGTGCCAGCAAGCTCGGGTCATCGAGCGGGGAGCTGTTTTTT.